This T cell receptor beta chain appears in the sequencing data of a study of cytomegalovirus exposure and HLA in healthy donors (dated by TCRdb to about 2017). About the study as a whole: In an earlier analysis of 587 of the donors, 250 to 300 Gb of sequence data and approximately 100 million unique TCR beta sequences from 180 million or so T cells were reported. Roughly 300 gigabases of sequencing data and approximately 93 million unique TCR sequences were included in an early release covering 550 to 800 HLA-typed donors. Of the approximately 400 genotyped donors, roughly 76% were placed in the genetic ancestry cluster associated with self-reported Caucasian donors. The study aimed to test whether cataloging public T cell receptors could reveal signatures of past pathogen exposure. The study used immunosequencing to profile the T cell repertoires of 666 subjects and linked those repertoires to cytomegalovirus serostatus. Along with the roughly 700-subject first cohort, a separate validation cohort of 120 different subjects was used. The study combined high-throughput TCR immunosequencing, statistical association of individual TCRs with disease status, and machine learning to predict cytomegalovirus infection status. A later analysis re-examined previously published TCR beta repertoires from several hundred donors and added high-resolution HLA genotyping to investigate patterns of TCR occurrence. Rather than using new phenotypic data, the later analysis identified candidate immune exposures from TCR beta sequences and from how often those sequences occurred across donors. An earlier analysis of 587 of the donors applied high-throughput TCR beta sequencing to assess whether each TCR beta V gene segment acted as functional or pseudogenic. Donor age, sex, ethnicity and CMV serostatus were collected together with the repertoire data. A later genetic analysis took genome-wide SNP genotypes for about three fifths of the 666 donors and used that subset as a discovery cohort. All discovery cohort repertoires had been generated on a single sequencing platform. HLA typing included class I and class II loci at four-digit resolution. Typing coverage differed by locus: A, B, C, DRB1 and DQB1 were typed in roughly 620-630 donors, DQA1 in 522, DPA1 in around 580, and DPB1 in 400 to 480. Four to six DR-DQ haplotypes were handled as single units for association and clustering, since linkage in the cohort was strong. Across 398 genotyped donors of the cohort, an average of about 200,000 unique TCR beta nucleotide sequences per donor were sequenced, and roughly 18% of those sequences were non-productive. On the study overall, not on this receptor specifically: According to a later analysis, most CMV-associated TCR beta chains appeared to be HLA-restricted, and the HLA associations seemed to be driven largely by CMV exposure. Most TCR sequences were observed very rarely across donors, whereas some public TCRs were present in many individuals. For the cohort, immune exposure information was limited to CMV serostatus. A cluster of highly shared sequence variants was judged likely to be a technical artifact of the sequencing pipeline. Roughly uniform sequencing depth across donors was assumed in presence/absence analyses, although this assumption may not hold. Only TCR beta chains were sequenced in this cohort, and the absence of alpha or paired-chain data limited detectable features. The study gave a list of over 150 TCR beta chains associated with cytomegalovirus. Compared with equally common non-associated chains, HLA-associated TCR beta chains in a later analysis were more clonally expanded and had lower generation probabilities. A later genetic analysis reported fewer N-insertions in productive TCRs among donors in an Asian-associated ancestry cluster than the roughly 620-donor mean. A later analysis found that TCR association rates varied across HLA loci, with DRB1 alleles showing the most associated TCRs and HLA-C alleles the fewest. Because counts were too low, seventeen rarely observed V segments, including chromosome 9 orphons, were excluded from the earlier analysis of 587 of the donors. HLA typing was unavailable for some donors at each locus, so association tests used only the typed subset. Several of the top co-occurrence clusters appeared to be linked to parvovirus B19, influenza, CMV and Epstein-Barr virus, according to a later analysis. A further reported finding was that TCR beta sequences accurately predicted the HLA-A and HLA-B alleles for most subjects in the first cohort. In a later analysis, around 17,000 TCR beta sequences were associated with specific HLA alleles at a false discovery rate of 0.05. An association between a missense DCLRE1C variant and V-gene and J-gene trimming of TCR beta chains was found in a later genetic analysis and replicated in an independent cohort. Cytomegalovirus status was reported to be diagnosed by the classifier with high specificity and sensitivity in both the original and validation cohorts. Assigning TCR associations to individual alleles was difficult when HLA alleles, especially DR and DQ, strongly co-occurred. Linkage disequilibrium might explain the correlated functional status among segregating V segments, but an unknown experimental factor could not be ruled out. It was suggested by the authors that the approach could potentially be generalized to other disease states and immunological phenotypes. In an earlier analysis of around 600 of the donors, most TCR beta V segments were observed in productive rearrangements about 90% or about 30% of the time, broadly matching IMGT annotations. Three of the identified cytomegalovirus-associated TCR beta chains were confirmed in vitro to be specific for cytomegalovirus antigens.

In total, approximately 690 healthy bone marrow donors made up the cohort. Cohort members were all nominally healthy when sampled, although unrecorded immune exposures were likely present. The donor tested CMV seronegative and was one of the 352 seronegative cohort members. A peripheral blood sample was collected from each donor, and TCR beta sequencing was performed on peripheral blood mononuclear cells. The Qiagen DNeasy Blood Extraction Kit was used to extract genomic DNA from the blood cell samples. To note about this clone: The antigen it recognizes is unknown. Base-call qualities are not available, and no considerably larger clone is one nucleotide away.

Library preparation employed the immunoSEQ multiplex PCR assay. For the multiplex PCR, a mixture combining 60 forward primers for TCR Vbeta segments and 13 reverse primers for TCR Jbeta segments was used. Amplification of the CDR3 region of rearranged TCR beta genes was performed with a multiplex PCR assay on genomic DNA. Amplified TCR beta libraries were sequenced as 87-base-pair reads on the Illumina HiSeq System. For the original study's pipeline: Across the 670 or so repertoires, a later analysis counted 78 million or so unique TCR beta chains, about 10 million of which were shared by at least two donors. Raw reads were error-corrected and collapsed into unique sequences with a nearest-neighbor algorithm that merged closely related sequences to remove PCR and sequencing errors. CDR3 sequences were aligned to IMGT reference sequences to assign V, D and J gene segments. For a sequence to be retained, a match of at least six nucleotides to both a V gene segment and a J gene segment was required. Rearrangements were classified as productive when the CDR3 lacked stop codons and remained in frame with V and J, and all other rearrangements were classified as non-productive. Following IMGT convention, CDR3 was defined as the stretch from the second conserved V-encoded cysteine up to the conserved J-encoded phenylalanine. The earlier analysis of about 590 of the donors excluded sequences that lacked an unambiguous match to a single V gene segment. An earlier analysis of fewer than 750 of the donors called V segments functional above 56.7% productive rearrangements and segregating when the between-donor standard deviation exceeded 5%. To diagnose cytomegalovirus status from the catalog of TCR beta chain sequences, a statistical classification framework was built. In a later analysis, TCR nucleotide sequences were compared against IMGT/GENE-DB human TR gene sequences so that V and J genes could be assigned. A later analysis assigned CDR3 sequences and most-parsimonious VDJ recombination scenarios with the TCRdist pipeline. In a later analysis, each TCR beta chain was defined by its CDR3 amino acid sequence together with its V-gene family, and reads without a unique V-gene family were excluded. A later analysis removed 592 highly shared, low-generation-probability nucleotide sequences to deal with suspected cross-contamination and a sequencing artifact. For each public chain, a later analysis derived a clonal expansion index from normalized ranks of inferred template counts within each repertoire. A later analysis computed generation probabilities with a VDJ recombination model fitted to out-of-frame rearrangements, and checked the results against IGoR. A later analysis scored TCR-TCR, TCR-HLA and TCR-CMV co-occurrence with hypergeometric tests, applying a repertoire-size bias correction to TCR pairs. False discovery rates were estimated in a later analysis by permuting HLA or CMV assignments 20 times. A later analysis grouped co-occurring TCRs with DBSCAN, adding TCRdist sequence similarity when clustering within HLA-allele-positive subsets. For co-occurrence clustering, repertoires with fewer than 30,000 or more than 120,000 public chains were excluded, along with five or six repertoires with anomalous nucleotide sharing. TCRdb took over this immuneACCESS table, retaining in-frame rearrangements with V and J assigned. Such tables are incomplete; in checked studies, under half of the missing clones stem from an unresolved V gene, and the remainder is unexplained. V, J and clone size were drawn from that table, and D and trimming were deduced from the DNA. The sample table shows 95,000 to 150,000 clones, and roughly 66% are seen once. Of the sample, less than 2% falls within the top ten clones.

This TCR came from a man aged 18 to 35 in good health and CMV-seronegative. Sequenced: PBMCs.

This receptor has the CDR3 CAISEERRREQYF. At the DNA level, the sequence is TGTGCCATCAGTGAGGAGCGGCGGCGGGAGCAGTACTTC. The chain uses TRBV10-3 and TRBJ2-7, and possibly TRBD2, on 5 matching bases. Including the terminal cysteine and phenylalanine, the CDR3 comprises 13 residues. The kept DNA is CDR3 alone, 39 bases in frame from the first base. At the junction V is shortened by 2 bases and J by 7 bases, with 12 bases in between. For CDR1 and CDR2, the germline V gene lists ENHRY and SYGVKD.